The subject of this entry is one T cell receptor (beta chain). These data belong to a study of blood T cell repertoires in COVID-19. Across the study: Acute and convalescent COVID-19 specimens originated in the United States, Italy and Spain.

CDR3 size: 15 residues. The V and J ends lost 4 bases and 7 bases respectively, with 16 bases between them. The germline V gene has CDR1 LNHDA and CDR2 SQIVND (reference sequence). Only in-frame clones appear in the TCRdb table, and some are missing; sequencing was by immunoSEQ multiplex PCR. Altogether some 260,000 clones are present, about 88% being singletons, with the ten largest covering around 0.98%. The sequence was collected from a woman in her 40s who had recovered from COVID-19. The chain uses TRBV19 and TRBJ1-4; no reliable D call. Sequencing used peripheral blood. The CDR3 is CASSTGRHVSEKLFF. DNA of the CDR3: TGTGCCAGTAGTACTGGTCGTCACGTCAGTGAAAAACTGTTTTTT.